Reported below is one T cell receptor (beta chain). TCRdb's table, derived via immunoSEQ multiplex PCR, lists solely in-frame clones and lacks some. The sample holds approximately 100,000 clones, 75% to 95% seen once. The data derive from a study of T cell changes during pregnancy in multiple sclerosis. This receptor was identified in a female donor with multiple sclerosis, enrolled in a pregnancy study. Source: peripheral blood, taken in the second trimester of pregnancy.

The CDR3 DNA reads TGCGCCAGCAGCCTTACAGGGAATCACGGCTACACCTTC. As protein: CASSLTGNHGYTF. The rearrangement links TRBV5-1 to TRBJ1-2; tentative D call: TRBD1 (6 bases). This CDR3 comprises 13 residues. Germline V gene data show CDR1 as SGHRS and CDR2 as YFSETQ. With 4 bases removed from V and 8 bases from J, the gap between germline ends came to 15 bases.